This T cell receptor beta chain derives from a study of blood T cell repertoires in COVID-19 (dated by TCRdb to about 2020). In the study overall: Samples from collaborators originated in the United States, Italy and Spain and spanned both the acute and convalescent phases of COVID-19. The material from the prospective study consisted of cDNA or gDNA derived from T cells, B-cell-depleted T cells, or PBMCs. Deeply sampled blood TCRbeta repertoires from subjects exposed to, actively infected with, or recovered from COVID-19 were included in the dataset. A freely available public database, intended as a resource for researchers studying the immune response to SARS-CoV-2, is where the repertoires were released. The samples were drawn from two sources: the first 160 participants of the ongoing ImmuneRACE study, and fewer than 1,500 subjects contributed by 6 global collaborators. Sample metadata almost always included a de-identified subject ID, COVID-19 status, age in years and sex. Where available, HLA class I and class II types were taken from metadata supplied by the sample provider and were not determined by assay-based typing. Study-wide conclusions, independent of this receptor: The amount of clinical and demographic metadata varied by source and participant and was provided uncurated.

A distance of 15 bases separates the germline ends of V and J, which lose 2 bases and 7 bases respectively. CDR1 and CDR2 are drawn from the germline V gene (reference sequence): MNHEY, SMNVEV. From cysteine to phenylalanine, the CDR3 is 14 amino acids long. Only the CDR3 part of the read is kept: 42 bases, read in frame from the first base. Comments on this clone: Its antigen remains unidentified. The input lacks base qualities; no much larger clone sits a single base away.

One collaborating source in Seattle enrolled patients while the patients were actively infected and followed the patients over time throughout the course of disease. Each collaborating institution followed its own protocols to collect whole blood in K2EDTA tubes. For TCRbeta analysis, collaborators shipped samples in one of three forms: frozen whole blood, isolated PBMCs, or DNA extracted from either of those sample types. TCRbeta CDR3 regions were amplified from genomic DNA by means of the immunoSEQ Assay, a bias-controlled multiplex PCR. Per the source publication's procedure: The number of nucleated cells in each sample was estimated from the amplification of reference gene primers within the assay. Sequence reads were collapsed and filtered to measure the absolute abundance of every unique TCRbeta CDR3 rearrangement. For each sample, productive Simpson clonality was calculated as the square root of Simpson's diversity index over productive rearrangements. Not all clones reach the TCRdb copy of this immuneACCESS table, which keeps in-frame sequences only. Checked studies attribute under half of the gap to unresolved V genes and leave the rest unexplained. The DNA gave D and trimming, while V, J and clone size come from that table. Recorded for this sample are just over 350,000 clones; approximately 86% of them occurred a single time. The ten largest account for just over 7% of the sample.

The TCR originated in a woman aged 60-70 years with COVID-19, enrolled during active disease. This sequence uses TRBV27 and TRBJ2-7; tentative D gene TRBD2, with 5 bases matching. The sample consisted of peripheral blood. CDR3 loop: CASSLMADSVEQYF. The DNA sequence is TGTGCCAGCAGTTTAATGGCGGACTCGGTGGAGCAGTACTTC.